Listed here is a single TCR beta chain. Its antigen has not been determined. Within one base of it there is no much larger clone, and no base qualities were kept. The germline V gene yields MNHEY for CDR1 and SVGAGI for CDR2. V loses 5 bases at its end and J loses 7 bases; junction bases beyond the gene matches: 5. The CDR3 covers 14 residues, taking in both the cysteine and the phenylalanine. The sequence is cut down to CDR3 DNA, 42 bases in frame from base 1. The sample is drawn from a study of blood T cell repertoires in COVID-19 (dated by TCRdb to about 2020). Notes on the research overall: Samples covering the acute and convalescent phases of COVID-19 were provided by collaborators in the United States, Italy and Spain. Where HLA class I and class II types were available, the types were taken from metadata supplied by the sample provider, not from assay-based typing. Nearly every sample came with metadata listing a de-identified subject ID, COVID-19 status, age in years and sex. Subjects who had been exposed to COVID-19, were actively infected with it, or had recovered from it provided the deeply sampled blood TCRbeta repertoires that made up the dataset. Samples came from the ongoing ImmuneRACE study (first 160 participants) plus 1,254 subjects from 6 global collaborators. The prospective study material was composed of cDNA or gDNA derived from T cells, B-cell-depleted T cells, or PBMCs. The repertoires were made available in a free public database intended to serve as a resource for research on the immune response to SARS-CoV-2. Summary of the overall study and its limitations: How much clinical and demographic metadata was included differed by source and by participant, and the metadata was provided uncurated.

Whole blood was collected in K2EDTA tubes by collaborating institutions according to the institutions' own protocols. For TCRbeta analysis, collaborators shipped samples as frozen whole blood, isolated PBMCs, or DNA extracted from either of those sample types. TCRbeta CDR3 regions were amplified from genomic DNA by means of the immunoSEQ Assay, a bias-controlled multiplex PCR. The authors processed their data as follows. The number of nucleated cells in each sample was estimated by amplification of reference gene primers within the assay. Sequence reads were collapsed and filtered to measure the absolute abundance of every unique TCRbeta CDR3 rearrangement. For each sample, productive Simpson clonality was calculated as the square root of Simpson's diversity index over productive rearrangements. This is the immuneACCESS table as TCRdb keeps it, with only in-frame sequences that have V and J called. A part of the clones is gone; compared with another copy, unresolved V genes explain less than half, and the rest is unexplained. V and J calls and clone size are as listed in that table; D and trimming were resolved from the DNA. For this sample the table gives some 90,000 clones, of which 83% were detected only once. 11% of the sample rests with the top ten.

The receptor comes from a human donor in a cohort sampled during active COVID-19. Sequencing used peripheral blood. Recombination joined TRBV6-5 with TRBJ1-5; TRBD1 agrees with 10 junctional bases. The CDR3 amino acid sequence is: CASSRTGGFQPQHF. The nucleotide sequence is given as TGTGCCAGCAGTCGGACAGGGGGGTTCCAGCCCCAGCATTTT.